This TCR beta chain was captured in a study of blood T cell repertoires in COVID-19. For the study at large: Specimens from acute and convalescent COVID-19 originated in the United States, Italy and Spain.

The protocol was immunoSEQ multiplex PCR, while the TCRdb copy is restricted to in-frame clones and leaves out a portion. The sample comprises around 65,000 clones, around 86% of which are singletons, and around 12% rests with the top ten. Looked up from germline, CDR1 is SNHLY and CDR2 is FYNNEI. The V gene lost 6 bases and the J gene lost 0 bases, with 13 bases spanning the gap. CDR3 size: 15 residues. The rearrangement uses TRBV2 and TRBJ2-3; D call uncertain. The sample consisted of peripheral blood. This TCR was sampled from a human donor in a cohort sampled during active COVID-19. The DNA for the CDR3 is TGTGCCAGCAGCGATTGGCGGATTAGCACAGATACGCAGTATTTT. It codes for CASSDWRISTDTQYF.